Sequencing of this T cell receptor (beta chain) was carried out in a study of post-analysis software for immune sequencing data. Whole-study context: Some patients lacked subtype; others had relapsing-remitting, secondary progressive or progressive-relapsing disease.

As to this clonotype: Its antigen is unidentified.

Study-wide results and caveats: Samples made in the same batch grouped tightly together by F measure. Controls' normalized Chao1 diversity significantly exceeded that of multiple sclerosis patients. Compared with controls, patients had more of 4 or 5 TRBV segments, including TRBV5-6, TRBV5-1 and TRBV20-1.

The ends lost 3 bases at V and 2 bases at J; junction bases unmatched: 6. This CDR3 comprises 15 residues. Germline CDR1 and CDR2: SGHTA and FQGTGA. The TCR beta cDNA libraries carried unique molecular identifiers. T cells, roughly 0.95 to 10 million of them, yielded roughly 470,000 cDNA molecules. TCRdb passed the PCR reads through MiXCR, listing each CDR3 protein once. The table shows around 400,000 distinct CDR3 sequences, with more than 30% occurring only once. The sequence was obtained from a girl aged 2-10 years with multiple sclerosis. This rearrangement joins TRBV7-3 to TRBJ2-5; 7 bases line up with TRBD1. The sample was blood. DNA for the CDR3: TGTGCCAGCAGCTTGACAGGGTCGATTCAAGAGACCCAGTACTTC. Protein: CASSLTGSIQETQYF.